The clone carrying this TCR beta chain was recorded only once. Its antigen remains unknown. CDR1 is KGHDR and CDR2 is SFDVKD in the germline V gene. Trimming took 10 bases from V and 3 from J, leaving 11 bases between them. The CDR3 extends over 12 amino acids. Unique molecular identifiers featured in how the TCRbeta library was prepared. From the PCR reads, TCRdb called clonotypes with MiXCR, one entry per CDR3 protein. The sample carries about 400,000 distinct CDR3 sequences, about a sixth recorded once. This specimen comes from a study of T-cell reconstitution after alpha-beta-depleted transplantation in children. Study-level points and caveats: After transplant, at about two months, alpha-beta T cells were reportedly derived from several hundred expanded graft clones. Newly produced T cells mostly provided counts and TCRbeta diversity after one year, as hyperexpanded clones declined.

The chain employs TRBV24-1 and TRBJ1-1; no firm D call. The origin of this receptor is a boy less than two years old who had a stem cell transplant for Wiskott-Aldrich syndrome, so the T cells may come from the graft donor. Sequenced material: PBMCs, mostly from graft donor cells, taken 360 days after TCRalphabeta/CD19-depleted stem cell transplant. The DNA for the CDR3 is TGTGCCACTGGTTCCGAAGACACTGAAGCTTTCTTT. Its translation is CATGSEDTEAFF.